The following is a T cell receptor (beta chain) sequence with its context. Its antigen is not known. This record belongs to a study of CD8 T cells in ankylosing spondylitis. Study-level findings and limits: Seemingly distinctive of ankylosing spondylitis blood was a TCR beta motif formed by eight highly homologous variants.

TCRdb reprocessed the 5' RACE reads with MiXCR, giving one entry per CDR3 protein. Of roughly 370,000 distinct CDR3 sequences listed, 20% to 25% are singletons. The CDR3 extends over 13 amino acids. Trimming took 2 bases from V and 4 from J, leaving 8 bases between them. The rearrangement links TRBV12-3 or TRBV12-4 to TRBJ1-1; possible D gene TRBD1, 5 bases. This TCR came from a male donor with ankylosing spondylitis. The specimen sequenced was blood, either unsorted or a sorted T cell fraction (not recorded which). The CDR3 DNA reads as TGTGCCAGCAGTTTATCAGGGTTCACTGAAGCTTTCTTT. It specifies CASSLSGFTEAFF.